The T cell receptor (beta chain) under discussion was sequenced for a study of cytomegalovirus exposure and HLA in healthy donors. The study, taken as a whole, reports: The authors confirmed in vitro that three CMV-associated chains were specific for CMV antigens. The classifier reportedly diagnosed cytomegalovirus status with high sensitivity and specificity. That first-cohort TCR clusters tended to co-occur in the 100 to 150 validation repertoires was found in a later analysis.

Trimming took off 6 bases at V and 4 bases at J, with 6 bases between the two ends. This CDR3 region has 12 residues. The V gene's germline CDR1 is MNHEY and CDR2 SVGAGI. TCRdb keeps only in-frame clones here, not all; method: immunoSEQ multiplex PCR. The sample includes approximately 150,000 clones, 85% of them seen just once. Comment on this clone: Its antigen remains unknown.

The chain couples TRBV6-5 to TRBJ2-2; no reliable D call. The source material was PBMCs. The clonotype was recovered from a man younger than 40 in good health and CMV-seropositive. The CDR3 spells CASSRVTGELFF. The CDR3 DNA follows: TGTGCCAGCAGCCGGGTCACCGGGGAGCTGTTTTTT.